This T cell receptor beta chain was documented in a study of T cells in tuberculosis. Repertoires were generated with immunoSEQ multiplex PCR, while TCRdb's copy carries only in-frame clones and drops some. The table includes roughly 34,000 clones, around 95% detected once. Germline V gene lookup returns CDR1 MGHRA and CDR2 YSYEKL. The J segment lost 2 bases and the V segment lost 0 bases, leaving 4 bases of the junction unmatched. This CDR3 is 16 amino acids long. The source is a donor between 10 and 29 years old with latent tuberculosis or without tuberculosis infection. The V and J genes are TRBV4-1 and TRBJ2-7; 10 nucleotides match TRBD1. The specimen sequenced was PBMCs. For the CDR3, the DNA is TGCGCCAGCAGCCAAGATGGGACAGGGGTAGCCTACGAGCAGTACTTC. It translates to CASSQDGTGVAYEQYF.